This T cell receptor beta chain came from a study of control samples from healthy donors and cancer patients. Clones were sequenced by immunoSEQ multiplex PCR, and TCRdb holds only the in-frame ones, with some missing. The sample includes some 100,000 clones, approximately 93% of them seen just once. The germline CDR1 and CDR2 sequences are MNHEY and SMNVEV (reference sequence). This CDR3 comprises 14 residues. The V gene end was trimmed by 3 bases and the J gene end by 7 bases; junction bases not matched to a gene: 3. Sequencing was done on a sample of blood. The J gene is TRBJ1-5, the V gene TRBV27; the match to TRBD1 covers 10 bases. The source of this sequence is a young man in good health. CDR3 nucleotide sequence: TGTGCCAGCAGTTTGAGACAGGGGGCCCAGCCCCAGCATTTT. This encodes CASSLRQGAQPQHF.